This record covers a single TCR beta chain. What it binds is unknown. Method: immunoSEQ multiplex PCR; TCRdb's copy keeps in-frame clones and lacks some. The sample shows tens of thousands of clones, 89% of them seen only once. This sample is drawn from a study of T cell responses to AZD1222 COVID-19 vaccine. Study-wide findings and caveats: Targets within unmutated variant regions were reportedly found for nearly half of spike-specific TCRs.

CDR1 MDHEN and CDR2 SYDVKM come from the germline V gene. J was trimmed by 6 bases and V by 5 bases; bases with no gene match: 9. The CDR3 has 14 amino acids. The sequence was obtained from an adult who received the AZD1222 COVID-19 vaccine. The chain joins TRBV28 to TRBJ1-2, with 7 bases aligning to TRBD1. The source material was peripheral blood, sampled 28 days after the second AZD1222 dose. For the CDR3, the DNA is TGTGCCAGCAGTCCCCGGGACAGTTTTCATGGCTACACCTTC. It specifies CASSPRDSFHGYTF.